The present T cell receptor beta chain was sequenced within a study of technical replicates of blood from a few donors. The V segment lost 5 bases and the J segment 2 bases; nucleotides outside the gene matches: 11. The CDR3 totals 16 residues. The germline CDR1 and CDR2 sequences are SGHTA and FQGNSA. Profiled with immunoSEQ multiplex PCR; TCRdb holds only in-frame clones, not every one. The sample gives 75,000 to 100,000 clones, roughly 94% of which show up once; about 0.39% is in the top ten. Sequenced: T cells isolated from PBMCs. The receptor was isolated from a human donor in good health. The genes are TRBV7-2 and TRBJ2-5, with 7 bases matching TRBD1. The DNA for the CDR3 is TGTGCCAGCAGCCCCGTTTCCGGGACAGCACAAGAGACCCAGTACTTC. Translating it yields CASSPVSGTAQETQYF.